This entry describes one T cell receptor (beta chain). With the 5' RACE reads reprocessed, TCRdb shows one record per CDR3 protein and no DNA. The sample is made up of 150,000 to 180,000 distinct CDR3 sequences, and the top ten hold 30% to 45% of it. These data originate in a study of T cells expressing NK-cell markers. The CDR3 spans 18 residues. CDR1 is DFQATT, CDR2 SNEGSKA, per germline (reference sequence). The source of this sequence is a woman in her forties or fifties in good health. Sequenced sample: blood T cells: a sorted CD56 or NKG2C T cell subset, CD4+ or CD8+ T cells, or bulk PBMC T cells (not recorded which). The chain couples TRBV20-1 to TRBJ2-3; the TCRdb D gene call, TRBD1, has no DNA to confirm it. This chain's CDR3 is CSARDPRFSRGSTDTQYF.